This T cell receptor (beta chain) is from a study of blood T cell repertoires in COVID-19. The V end was cut by 3 bases, the J end by 7 bases, with 6 bases between. Per the germline V gene, CDR1 is MGHDK and CDR2 is SYGVNS. This CDR3 region has 12 residues. Libraries were prepared by immunoSEQ multiplex PCR; TCRdb keeps only in-frame clonotypes and omits some of them. The data contain a few hundred thousand clones, roughly 86% of them singletons. The V gene is TRBV25-1, the J gene TRBJ1-4; D unclear. The sample consisted of peripheral blood. The receptor was isolated from a human donor with acute or convalescent COVID-19. The donor label of this sample is uncertain. CDR3 in amino acids: CASSDGSEKLFF. For the CDR3, the DNA is TGTGCCAGCAGTGATGGGAGTGAAAAACTGTTTTTT.